A single sample is the source of the 8 T cell receptor beta chains below, sequenced in a study of blood T cells in healthy people across ages. It was with a sample-barcoded 5' primer and a J-beta primer mix that a second PCR of roughly 6 to 12 cycles was run. TCRdb reanalysed the 5' RACE reads using MiXCR and keeps one entry per CDR3 protein. In the table there are approximately 730,000 distinct CDR3 sequences, about 53% of which are singletons. The sequencing sample was made of blood. The source is a man aged 80 or over in good health.

CDR3 sequence (DNA): TGTGCCAGCAGCCCAAATCTAGCAACGCGGTTCTTC. Amino acids: CASSPNLATRFF. V usage is TRBV27 and J usage is TRBJ2-1; D is possibly TRBD2 (5 bases). V was trimmed by 6 bases and J by 15 bases, leaving 18 bases between them. CDR1 MNHEY and CDR2 SMNVEV come from the germline V gene (reference sequence). The CDR3 has 12 residues.

The sample holds many counts of this clonotype. V usage is TRBV7-2 and J usage is TRBJ2-1; D is unclear. The CDR3 loop spans 13 amino acids. Trimming took off 6 bases at V and 0 bases at J, with 6 bases between the two ends. Germline CDR1 SGHTA, CDR2 FQGNSA. The DNA of the CDR3 is TGTGCCAGCAGTTTGAGCTCCTACAATGAGCAGTTCTTC. Residues: CASSLSSYNEQFF.

This clonotype was picked up a small number of times. The chain couples TRBV27 to TRBJ2-7, with 9 bases that match TRBD1. Germline V gives CDR1 MNHEY, CDR2 SMNVEV (reference sequence). This CDR3 region has 15 residues. V trimming: 6 bases; J trimming: 7 bases; junction bases outside the gene matches: 13. CDR3 coding DNA: TGTGCCAGCAGGGAACCGGGACAGGGACGGAGGGAGCAGTACTTC. Translated, it gives CASREPGQGRREQYF.

The chain couples TRBV2 to TRBJ2-7, with TRBD1 as a possible D gene (5 bases). The CDR3 length is 15 residues. V was shortened by 7 bases and J by 0 bases, with 16 bases between the two germline ends. Germline V gene sequence: CDR1 SNHLY, CDR2 FYNNEI. CDR3 in amino acids: CASMEQGGLSYEQYF. DNA of the CDR3: TGTGCCAGCATGGAGCAGGGTGGTCTCTCCTACGAGCAGTACTTC.

V is TRBV5-1 and J is TRBJ2-6, with unresolved D. Germline CDR1 SGHRS, CDR2 YFSETQ. Trimming took off 4 bases at V and 3 bases at J, with 14 bases between the two ends. This CDR3 is 16 amino acids long. CDR3 protein: CASSPSLESGANVLTF. The CDR3 nucleotides are TGCGCCAGCAGCCCTAGTTTGGAAAGTGGGGCCAACGTCCTGACTTTC. Based on the CDR3 plus reference TRBV5-1 and TRBJ2-6, the full variable domain is KAGVTQTPRYLIKTRGQQVTLSCSPISGHRSVSWYQQTPGQGLQFLFEYFSETQRNKGNFPGRFSGRQFSNSRSEMNVSTLELGDSALYLCASSPSLESGANVLTFGAGSRLTVL.

The chain is built from TRBV20-1 and TRBJ2-1; TRBD2 agrees at 8 bases. The V gene end was trimmed by 2 bases and the J gene end by 10 bases; junction bases not matched to a gene: 7. The CDR3 contains 13 residues. Germline V gene sequence: CDR1 DFQATT, CDR2 SNEGSKA (reference sequence). CDR3 residues: CSARNAGGREQFF. The CDR3 DNA sequence: TGCAGTGCTAGAAACGCGGGAGGCCGGGAGCAGTTCTTC.

On this clonotype: One end of the junction fails to match germline, which may point to a read error. The J gene is TRBJ2-1, the V gene TRBV20-1, with 7 bases that match TRBD2. The germline gives CDR1 DFQATT, CDR2 SNEGSKA (reference sequence). The length of the CDR3 is 12 residues. Written as DNA, the CDR3 is TGCAGTGGGGAGGGCTCCGACAATGAGCAGTTCTTC. Amino acids: CSGEGSDNEQFF.

This clonotype has a handful of counts. The chain combines TRBV7-9 with TRBJ2-3; 10 bases map to TRBD2. V dropped 3 bases and J dropped 3; count of bases not matched to a gene: 6. The CDR3 consists of 16 residues. Germline values: CDR1 SEHNR, CDR2 FQNEAQ (reference sequence). CDR3 sequence: CASSLASGSRTDTQYF. CDR3 nucleotide sequence: TGTGCCAGCAGCTTGGCTAGCGGGAGTAGGACAGATACGCAGTATTTT.